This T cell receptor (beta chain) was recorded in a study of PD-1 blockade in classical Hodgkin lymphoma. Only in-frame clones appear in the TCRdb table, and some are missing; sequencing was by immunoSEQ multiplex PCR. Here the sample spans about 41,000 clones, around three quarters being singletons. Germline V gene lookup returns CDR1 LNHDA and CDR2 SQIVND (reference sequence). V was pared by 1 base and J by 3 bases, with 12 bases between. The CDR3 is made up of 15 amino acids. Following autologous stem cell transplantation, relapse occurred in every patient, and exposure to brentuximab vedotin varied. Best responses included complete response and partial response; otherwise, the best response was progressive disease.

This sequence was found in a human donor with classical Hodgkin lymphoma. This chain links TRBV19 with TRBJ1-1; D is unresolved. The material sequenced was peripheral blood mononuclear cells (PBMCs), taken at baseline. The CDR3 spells CASSIALLSHTEAFF. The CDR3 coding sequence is TGTGCCAGTAGTATAGCCCTGTTATCACACACTGAAGCTTTCTTT.